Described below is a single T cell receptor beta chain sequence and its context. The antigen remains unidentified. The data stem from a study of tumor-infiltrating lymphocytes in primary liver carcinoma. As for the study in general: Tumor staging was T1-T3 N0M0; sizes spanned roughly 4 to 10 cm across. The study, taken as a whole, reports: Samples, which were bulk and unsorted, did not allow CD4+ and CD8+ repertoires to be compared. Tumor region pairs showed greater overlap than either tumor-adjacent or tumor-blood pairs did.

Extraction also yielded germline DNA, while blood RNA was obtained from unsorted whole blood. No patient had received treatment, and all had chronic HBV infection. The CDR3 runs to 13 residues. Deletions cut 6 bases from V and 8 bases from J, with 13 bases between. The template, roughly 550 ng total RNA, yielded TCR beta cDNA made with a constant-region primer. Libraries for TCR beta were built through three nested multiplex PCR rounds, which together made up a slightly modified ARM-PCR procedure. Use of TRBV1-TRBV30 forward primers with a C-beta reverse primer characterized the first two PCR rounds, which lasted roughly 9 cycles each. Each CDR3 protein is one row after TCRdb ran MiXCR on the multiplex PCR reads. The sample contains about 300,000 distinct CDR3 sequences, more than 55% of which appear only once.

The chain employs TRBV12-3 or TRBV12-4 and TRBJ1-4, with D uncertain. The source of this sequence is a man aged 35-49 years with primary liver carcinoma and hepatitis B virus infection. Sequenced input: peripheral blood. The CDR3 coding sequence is TGTGCCAGCAGATTAATCGAATGGGAAAAACTGTTTTTT. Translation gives CASRLIEWEKLFF.